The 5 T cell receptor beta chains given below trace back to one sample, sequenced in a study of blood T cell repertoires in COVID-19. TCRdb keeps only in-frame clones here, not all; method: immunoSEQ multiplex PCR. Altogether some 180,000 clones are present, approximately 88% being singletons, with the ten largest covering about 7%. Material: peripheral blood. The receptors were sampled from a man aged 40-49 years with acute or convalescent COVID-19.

The DNA of the CDR3 is TGTGCCAGTCGGGCAGGGGGCGTAGGGAACACTGAAGCTTTCTTT. Amino acids: CASRAGGVGNTEAFF. This chain links TRBV19 with TRBJ1-1; TRBD1 matches at 8 bases. V lost 8 bases to trimming and J lost 1 base; unmatched junction nucleotides: 9. The CDR3 has 15 amino acids. Germline loops: CDR1 LNHDA, CDR2 SQIVND (reference sequence).

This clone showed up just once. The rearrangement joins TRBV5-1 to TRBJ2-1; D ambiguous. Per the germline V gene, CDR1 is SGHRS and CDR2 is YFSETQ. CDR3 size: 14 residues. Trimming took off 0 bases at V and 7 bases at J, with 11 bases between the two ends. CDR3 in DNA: TGCGCCAGCAGCTTGGAATGGGCCTGGAATGAGCAGTTCTTC. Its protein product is CASSLEWAWNEQFF.

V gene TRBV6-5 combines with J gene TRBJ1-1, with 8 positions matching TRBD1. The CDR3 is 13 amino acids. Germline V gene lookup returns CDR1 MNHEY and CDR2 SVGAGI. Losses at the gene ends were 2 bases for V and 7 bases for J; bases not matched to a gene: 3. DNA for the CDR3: TGTGCCAGCAGTTACCCCGGGACAGGTGAAGCTTTCTTT. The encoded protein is CASSYPGTGEAFF.

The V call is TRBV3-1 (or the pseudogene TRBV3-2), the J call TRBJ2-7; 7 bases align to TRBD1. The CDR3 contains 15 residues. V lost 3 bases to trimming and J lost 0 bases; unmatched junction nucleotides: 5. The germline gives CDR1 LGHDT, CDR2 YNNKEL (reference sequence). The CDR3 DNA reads TGTGCCAGCAGCCAGCTGGACAGGAACTCCTACGAGCAGTACTTC. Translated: CASSQLDRNSYEQYF.

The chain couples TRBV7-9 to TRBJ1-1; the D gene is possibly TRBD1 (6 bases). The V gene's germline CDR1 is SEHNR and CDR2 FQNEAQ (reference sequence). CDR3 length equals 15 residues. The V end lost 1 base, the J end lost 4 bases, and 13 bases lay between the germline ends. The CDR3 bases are TGTGCCAGCAGCTTAGGAGGGGGTCGGAGCACTGAAGCTTTCTTT. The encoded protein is CASSLGGGRSTEAFF.